This T cell receptor beta chain was identified in a study of control samples from healthy donors and cancer patients. Looked up from germline, CDR1 is KGHDR and CDR2 is SFDVKD. V was clipped by 5 bases and J by 7 bases, with 10 bases between them. The CDR3 covers 13 residues. The protocol was immunoSEQ multiplex PCR, while the TCRdb copy is restricted to in-frame clones and leaves out a portion. The repertoire includes some 100,000 clones, roughly 87% of them detected once, and about 20% sits in the top ten. The sample consisted of blood. The sequence was obtained from a woman aged 45-60 years in good health. The V call is TRBV24-1, the J call TRBJ2-2; D is undetermined. CDR3 coding DNA: TGTGCCACCAGTGGTCTCGAAGGCGGGGAGCTGTTTTTT. Its protein product is CATSGLEGGELFF.